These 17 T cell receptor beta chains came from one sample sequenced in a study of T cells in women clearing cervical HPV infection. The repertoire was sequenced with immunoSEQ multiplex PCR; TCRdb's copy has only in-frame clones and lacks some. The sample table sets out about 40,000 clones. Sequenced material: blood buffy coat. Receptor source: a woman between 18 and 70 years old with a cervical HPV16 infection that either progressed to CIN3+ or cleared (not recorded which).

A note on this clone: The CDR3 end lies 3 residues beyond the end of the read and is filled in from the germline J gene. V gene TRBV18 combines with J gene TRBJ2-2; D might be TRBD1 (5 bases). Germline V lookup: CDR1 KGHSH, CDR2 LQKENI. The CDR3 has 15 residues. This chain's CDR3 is CASSPPGELGEKLFF. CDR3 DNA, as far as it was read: TGTGCCAGCTCACCACCAGGCGAGCTAGGGGAAAAG.

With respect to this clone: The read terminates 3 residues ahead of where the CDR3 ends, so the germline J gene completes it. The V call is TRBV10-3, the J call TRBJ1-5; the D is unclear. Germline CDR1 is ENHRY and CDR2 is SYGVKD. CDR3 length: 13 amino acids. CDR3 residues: CAIRPQETDPQHF. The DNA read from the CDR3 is TGTGCCATCAGACCCCAGGAAACAGATCCC.

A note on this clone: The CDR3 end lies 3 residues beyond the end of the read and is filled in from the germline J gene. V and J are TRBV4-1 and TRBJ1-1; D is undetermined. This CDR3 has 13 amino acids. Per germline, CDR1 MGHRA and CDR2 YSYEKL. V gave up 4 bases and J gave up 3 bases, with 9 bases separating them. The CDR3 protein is CASSPQIYTEAFF. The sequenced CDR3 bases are TGCGCCAGCAGCCCCCAGATCTACACTGAA.

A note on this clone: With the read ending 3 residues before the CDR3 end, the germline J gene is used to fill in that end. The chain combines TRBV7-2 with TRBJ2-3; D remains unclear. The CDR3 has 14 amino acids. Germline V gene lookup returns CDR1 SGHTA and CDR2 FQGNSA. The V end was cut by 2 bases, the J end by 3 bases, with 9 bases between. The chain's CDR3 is CASSLNQWTDTQYF. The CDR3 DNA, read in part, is TGTGCCAGCAGCTTAAACCAGTGGACAGATACG.

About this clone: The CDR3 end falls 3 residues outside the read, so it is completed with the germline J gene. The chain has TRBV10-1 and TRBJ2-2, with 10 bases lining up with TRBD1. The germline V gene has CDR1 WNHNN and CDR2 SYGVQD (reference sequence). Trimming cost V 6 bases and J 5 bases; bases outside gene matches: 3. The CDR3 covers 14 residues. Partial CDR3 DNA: TGCGCCAGCAGCGGACAGGGGGAGACCGGGGAG. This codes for CASSGQGETGE. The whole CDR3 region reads CASSGQGETGELFF.

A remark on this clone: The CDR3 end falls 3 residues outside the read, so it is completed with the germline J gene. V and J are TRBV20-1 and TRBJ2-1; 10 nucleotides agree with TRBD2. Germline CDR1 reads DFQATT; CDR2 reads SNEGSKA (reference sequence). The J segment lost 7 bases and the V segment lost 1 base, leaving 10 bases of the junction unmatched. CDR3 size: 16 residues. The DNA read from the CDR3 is TGCAGTGCTAGAGCTCTGACTAGCGGGCCGGGGAATGAG. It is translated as CSARALTSGPGNE. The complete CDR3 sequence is CSARALTSGPGNEQFF.

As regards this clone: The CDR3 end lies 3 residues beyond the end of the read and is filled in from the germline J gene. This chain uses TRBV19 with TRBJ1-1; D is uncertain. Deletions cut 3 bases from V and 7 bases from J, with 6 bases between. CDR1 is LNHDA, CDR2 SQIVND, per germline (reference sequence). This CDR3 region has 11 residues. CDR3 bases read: TGTGCCAGTAGTATGACACTTGAA. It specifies CASSMTLE. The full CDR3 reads CASSMTLEAFF.

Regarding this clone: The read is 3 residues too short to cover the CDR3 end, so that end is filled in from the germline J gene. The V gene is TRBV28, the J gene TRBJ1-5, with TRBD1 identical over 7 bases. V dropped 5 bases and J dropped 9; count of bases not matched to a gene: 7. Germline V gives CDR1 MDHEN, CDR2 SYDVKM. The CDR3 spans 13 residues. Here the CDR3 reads CASSHRTGRPQHF. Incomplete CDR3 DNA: TGTGCCAGCAGTCACCGGACAGGAAGGCCC.

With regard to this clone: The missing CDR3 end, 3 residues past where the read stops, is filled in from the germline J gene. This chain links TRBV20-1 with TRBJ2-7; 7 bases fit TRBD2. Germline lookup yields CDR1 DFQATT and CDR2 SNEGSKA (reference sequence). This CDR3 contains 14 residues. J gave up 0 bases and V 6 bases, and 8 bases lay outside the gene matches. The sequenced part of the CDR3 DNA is TGCAGTGCGGGAGGGACTTCTCTCTCCTACGAG. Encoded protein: CSAGGTSLSYE. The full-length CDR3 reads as CSAGGTSLSYEQYF.

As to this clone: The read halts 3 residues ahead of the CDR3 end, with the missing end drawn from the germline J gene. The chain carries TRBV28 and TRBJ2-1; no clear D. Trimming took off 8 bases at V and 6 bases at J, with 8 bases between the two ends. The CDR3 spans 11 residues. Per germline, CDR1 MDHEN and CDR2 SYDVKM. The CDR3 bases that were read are TGTGCCAGCGGTAGCACCAATGAG. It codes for CASGSTNE. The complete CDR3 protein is CASGSTNEQFF.

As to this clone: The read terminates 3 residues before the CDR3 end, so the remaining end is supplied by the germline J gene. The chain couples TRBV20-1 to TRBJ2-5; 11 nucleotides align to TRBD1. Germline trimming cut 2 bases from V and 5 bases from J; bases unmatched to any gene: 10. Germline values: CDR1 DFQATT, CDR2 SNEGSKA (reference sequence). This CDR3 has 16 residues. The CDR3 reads CSARPTGTGGWETQYF. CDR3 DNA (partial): TGCAGTGCTAGACCGACCGGGACAGGGGGATGGGAGACC.

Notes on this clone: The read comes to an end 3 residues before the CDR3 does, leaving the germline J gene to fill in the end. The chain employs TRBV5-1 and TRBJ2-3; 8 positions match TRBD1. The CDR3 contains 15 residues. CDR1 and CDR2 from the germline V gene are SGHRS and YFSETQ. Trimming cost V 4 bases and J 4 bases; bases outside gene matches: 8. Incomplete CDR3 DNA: TGCGCCAGCAGCACGACAGGGGATAAATCAGATACG. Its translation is CASSTTGDKSDT. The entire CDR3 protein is CASSTTGDKSDTQYF.

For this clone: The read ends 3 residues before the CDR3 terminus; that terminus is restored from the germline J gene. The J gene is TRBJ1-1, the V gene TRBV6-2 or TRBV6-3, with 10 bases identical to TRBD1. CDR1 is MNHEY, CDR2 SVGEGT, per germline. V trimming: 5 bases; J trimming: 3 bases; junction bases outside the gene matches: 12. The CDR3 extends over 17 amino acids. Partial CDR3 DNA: TGTGCCAGCAGTCGGACCGGGACAGGGGCGACCTACACTGAA. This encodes CASSRTGTGATYTE. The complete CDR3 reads CASSRTGTGATYTEAFF.

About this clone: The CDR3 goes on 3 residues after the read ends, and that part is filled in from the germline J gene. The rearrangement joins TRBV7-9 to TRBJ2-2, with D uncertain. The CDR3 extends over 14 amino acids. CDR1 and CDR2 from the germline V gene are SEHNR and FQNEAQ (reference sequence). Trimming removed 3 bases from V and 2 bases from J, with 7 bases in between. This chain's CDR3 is CASSFSSNTGELFF. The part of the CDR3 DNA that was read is TGTGCCAGCAGCTTTTCCTCTAACACCGGGGAG.

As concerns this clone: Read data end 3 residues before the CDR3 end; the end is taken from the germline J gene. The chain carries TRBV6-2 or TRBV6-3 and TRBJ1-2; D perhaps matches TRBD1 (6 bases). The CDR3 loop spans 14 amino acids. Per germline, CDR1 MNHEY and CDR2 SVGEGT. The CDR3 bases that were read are TGTGCCAGCAGTCCTAGGACAGCCAAGTACGGG. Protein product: CASSPRTAKYG. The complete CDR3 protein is CASSPRTAKYGYTF.

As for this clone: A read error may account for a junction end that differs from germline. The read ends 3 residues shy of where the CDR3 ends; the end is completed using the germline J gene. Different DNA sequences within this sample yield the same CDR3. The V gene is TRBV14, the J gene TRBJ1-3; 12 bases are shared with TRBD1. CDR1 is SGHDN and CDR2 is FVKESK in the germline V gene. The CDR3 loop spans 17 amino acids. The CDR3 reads CASSQGGQGAAGNTIYF. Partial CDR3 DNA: TGTGCCAGCAGCCAAGGGGGACAGGGGGCTGCAGGAAACACG.

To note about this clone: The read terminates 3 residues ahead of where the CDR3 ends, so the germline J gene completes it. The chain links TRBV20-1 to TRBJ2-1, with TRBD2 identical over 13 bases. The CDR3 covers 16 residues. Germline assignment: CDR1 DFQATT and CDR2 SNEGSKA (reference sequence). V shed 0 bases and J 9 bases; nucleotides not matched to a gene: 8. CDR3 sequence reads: CSARDAGLAGVSEQFF. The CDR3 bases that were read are TGCAGTGCTAGAGATGCCGGACTAGCGGGAGTGAGTGAG.